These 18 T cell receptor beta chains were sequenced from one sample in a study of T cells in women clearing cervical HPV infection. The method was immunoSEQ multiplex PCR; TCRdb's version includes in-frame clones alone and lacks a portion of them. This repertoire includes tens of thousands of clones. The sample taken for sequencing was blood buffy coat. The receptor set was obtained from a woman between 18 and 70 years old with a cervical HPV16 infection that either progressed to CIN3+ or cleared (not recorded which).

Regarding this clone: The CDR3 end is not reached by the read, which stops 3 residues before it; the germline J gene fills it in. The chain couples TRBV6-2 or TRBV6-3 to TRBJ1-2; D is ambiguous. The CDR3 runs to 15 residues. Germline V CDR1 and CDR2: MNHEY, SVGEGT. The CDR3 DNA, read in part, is TGTGCCAGCAGTTACTTTCGAGAGGCCACAGATACC. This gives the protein CASSYFREATDT. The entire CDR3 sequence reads CASSYFREATDTYTF.

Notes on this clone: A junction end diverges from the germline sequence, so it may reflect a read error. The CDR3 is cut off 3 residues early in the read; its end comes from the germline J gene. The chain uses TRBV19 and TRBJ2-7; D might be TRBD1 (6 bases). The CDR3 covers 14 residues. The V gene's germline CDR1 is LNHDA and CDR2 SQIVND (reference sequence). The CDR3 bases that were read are TGTGCCCGTAGTATTTTAGGGGGATTACACGAG. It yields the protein CARSILGGLHE. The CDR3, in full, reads CARSILGGLHEQYF.

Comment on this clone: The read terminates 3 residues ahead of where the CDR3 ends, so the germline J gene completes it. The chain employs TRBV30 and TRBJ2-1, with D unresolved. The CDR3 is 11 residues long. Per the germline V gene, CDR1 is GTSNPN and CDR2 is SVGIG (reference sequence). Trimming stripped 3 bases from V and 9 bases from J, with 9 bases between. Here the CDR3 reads CAWSASFEQFF. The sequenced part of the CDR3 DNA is TGTGCCTGGAGCGCGTCTTTTGAG. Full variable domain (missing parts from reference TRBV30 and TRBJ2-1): SQTIHQWPATLVQPVGSPLSLECTVEGTSNPNLYWYRQAAGRGLQLLFYSVGIGQISSEVPQNLSASRPQDRQFILSSKKLLLSDSGFYLCAWSASFEQFFGPGTRLTVL.

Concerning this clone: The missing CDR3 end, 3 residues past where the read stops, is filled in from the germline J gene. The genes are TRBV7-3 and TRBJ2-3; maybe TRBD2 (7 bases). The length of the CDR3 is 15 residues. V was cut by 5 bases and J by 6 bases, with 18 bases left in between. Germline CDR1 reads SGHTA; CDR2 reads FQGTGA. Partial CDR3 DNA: TGTGCCAGCAGCCCAGGTGGGGGGGCCTTGGATACG. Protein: CASSPGGGALDT. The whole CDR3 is CASSPGGGALDTQYF. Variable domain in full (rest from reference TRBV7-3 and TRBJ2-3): GAGVSQTPSNKVTEKGKYVELRCDPISGHTALYWYRQSLGQGPEFLIYFQGTGAADDSGLPNDRFFAVRPEGSVSTLKIQRTERGDSAVYLCASSPGGGALDTQYFGPGTRLTVL.

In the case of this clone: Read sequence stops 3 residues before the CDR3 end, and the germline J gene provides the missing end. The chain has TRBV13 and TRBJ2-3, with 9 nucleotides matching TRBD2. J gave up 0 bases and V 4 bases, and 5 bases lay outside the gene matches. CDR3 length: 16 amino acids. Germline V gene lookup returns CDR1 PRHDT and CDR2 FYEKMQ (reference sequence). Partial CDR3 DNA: TGTGCCAGCAGCTCGCTAGCGGGGACTAGCACAGATACG. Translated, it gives CASSSLAGTSTDT. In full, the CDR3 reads CASSSLAGTSTDTQYF.

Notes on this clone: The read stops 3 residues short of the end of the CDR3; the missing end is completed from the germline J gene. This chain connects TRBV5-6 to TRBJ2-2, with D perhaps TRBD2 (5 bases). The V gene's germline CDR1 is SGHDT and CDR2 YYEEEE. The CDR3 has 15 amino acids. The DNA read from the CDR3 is TGTGCCAGCAGTCCCAGCAGGAGGAATAATTCACCG. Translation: CASSPSRRNNSP. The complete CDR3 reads CASSPSRRNNSPLFF. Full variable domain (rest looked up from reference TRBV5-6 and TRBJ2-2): DAGVTQSPTHLIKTRGQQVTLRCSPKSGHDTVSWYQQALGQGPQFIFQYYEEEERQRGNFPDRFSGHQFPNYSSELNVNALLLGDSALYLCASSPSRRNNSPLFFGEGSRLTVL.

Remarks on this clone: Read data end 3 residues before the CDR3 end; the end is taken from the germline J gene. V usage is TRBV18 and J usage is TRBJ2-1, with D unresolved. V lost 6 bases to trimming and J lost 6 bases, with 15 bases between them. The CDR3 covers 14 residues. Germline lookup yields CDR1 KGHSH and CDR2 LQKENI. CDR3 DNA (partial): TGTGCCAGCTCCCCTCTAGGTCGTAGCAATGAG. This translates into CASSPLGRSNE. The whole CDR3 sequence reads CASSPLGRSNEQFF.

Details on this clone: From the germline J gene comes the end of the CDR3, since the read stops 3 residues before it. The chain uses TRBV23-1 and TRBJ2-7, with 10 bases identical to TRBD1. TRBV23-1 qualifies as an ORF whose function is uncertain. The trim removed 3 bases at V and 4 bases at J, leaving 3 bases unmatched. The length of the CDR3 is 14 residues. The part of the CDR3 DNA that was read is TGCGCCAGCAGTCACCAGGACAGGGGGTACGAG. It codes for CASSHQDRGYE. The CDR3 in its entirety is CASSHQDRGYEQYF.

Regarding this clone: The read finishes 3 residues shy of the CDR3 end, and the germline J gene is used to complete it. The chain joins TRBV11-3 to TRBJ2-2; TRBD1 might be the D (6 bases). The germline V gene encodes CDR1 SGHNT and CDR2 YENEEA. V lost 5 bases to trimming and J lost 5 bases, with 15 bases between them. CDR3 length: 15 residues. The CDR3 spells CASSSTGIITGELFF. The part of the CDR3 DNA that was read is TGTGCCAGCAGCAGCACAGGGATTATTACCGGGGAG.

Partial CDR3 DNA: TGTGCCAGTAGTATCTGGACAAACTATGGC. Residues: CASSIWTNYG. The complete CDR3 sequence is CASSIWTNYGYTF. The chain carries TRBV19 and TRBJ1-2; possible D gene TRBD1, 5 bases. The read ends 3 residues shy of where the CDR3 ends; the end is completed using the germline J gene. The CDR3 contains 13 residues. Trimming removed 3 bases at V and 2 bases at J, with 7 bases between. From germline, CDR1 is LNHDA and CDR2 SQIVND (reference sequence).

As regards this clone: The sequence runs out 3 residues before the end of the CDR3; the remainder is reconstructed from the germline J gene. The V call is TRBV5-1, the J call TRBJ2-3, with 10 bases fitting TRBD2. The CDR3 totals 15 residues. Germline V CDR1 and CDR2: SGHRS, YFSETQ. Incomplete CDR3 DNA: TGCGCCAGCAGCATCCAAACTAGCGGGGCGGAGACG. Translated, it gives CASSIQTSGAET. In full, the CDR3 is CASSIQTSGAETQYF.

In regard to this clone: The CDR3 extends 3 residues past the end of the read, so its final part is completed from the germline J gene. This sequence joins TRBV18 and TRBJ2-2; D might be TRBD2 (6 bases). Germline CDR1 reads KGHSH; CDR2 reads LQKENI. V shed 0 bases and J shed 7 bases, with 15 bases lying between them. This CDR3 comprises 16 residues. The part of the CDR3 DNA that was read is TGTGCCAGCTCACCACCGCGGCGGGGACCTAACGGGGAG. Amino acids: CASSPPRRGPNGE. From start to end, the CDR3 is CASSPPRRGPNGELFF.

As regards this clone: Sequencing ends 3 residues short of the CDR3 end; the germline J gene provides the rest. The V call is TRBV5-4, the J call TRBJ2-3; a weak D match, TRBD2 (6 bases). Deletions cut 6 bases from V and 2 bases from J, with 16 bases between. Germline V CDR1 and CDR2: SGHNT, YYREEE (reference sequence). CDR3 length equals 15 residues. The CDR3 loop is CASTQRDWSTDTQYF. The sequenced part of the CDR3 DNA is TGTGCCAGCACCCAGAGGGACTGGTCCACAGATACG.

CDR3 DNA (partial): TGTGCCAGCAGCTTAGGGGGGGGCCGGTCCGGGGAG. Encoded protein: CASSLGGGRSGE. The CDR3 reads in full as CASSLGGGRSGELFF. V and J are TRBV7-3 and TRBJ2-2; maybe TRBD2 (7 bases). The read ends 3 residues early relative to the CDR3; the germline J gene fills the gap. The germline V and J ends were trimmed by 2 bases and 6 bases, with 13 bases remaining between them. This CDR3 comprises 15 residues. The germline V gene has CDR1 SGHTA and CDR2 FQGTGA.

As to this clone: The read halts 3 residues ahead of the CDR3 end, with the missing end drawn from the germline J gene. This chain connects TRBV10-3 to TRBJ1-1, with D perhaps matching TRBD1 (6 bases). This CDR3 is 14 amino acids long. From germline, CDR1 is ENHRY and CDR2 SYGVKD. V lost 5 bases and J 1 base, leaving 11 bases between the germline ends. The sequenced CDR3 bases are TGTGCCATCAGTCAGGGGAGGGAGAACACTGAA. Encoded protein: CAISQGRENTE. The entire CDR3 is CAISQGRENTEAFF.

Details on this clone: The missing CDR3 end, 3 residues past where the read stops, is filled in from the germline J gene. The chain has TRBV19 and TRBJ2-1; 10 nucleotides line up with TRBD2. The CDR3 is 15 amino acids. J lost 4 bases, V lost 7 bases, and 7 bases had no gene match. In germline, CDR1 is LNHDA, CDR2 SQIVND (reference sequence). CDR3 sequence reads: CASTSFSGGYNEQFF. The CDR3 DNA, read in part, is TGTGCCAGTACCTCCTTTAGCGGGGGGTACAATGAG.

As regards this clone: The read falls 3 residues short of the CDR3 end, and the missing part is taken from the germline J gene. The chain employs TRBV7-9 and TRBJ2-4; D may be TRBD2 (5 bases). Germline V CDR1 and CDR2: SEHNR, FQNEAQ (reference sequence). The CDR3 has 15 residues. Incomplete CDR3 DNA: TGTGCCAGCTTGGACGGCGAGCGGTTCGTCTATGGT. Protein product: CASLDGERFVYG. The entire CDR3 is CASLDGERFVYGQYF. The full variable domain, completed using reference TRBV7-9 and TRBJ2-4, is DTGVSQNPRHKITKRGQNVTFRCDPISEHNRLYWYRQTLGQGPEFLTYFQNEAQLEKSRLLSDRFSAERPKGSFSTLEIQRTEQGDSAMYLCASLDGERFVYGQYFGAGTRLSVL.

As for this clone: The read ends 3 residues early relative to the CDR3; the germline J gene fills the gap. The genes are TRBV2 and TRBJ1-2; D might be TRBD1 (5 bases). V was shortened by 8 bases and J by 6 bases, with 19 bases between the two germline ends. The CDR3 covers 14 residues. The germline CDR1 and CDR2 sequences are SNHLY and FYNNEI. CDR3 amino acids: CASPRRSRDHGYTF. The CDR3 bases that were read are TGTGCCAGCCCCCGCCGGTCCAGGGATCATGGC.